Listed here are 32 T cell receptor beta chains from one sample, sequenced in a study of blood T cell repertoires in COVID-19. This table comes from immunoSEQ multiplex PCR, and its TCRdb copy is limited to in-frame clones, with some not included. Of around 300,000 clones listed, 88% are singletons. Sequenced sample: PBMCs or T cells enriched from blood (not recorded which). These receptors originate from a woman aged 55 to 70 in a cohort exposed to, infected with or recovered from COVID-19 (not recorded which).

As DNA, the CDR3 is TGTGCCAGCACCCAAGGAGGGTCTTATGAAAAACTGTTTTTT. Protein sequence: CASTQGGSYEKLFF. The V call is TRBV28, the J call TRBJ1-4; D is ambiguous. The CDR3 totals 14 residues. V was trimmed by 7 bases and J by 6 bases, leaving 15 bases between them. CDR1 and CDR2 from the germline V gene are MDHEN and SYDVKM.

This chain joins TRBV19 and TRBJ2-1; 7 nucleotides line up with TRBD2. With V trimmed by 2 bases and J by 2 bases, 3 bases remained unmatched. The germline V gene encodes CDR1 LNHDA and CDR2 SQIVND (reference sequence). There are 15 residues in the CDR3. The CDR3 sequence: CASSITGTTYNEQFF. The CDR3 coding sequence is TGTGCCAGTAGTATAACCGGGACTACCTACAATGAGCAGTTCTTC.

J is TRBJ1-1 and V is TRBV28; 8 nucleotides match TRBD1. Trimming at V came to 5 bases and at J to 1 base, leaving 3 bases not matched to a gene. This CDR3 comprises 14 residues. Per germline, CDR1 MDHEN and CDR2 SYDVKM. Here the CDR3 reads CASSTGGSNTEAFF. The CDR3 nucleotides read TGTGCCAGCAGTACAGGGGGATCGAACACTGAAGCTTTCTTT. Complete variable domain (other parts from reference TRBV28 and TRBJ1-1): DVKVTQSSRYLVKRTGEKVFLECVQDMDHENMFWYRQDPGLGLRLIYFSYDVKMKEKGDIPEGYSVSREKKERFSLILESASTNQTSMYLCASSTGGSNTEAFFGQGTRLTVV.

The chain couples TRBV9 to TRBJ2-1; 8 bases fit TRBD2. The germline gives CDR1 SGDLS, CDR2 YYNGEE. Losses at the gene ends were 3 bases for V and 7 bases for J; bases not matched to a gene: 9. There are 15 residues in the CDR3. This chain's CDR3 is CASSAREGRPNEQFF. CDR3 bases: TGTGCCAGCAGCGCCCGGGAGGGCCGTCCAAATGAGCAGTTCTTC.

The chain recombines TRBV6-2 or TRBV6-3 with TRBJ1-5; 10 bases align to TRBD1. The CDR3 extends over 15 amino acids. Germline V gene lookup returns CDR1 MNHEY and CDR2 SVGEGT. V shed 6 bases, J shed 4 bases, and the junction held 6 bases outside the gene matches. The CDR3: CASSWTGGFNQPQHF. In DNA form, the CDR3 reads TGTGCCAGCAGCTGGACAGGGGGATTTAATCAGCCCCAGCATTTT.

The V gene is TRBV5-1, the J gene TRBJ2-4; D gene ambiguous. Trimming removed 0 bases from V and 11 bases from J, with 9 bases in between. CDR3 size: 12 residues. Germline values: CDR1 SGHRS, CDR2 YFSETQ. This CDR3 reads CASSLEPRFQYF. Here the CDR3 DNA reads TGCGCCAGCAGCTTGGAACCCAGGTTTCAGTACTTC.

The CDR3 DNA reads as TGTGCCAGCAGTTTCGGGACAGGTTCCCTCTACGAGCAGTACTTC. Its translation is CASSFGTGSLYEQYF. The chain is built from TRBV27 and TRBJ2-7; TRBD1 matches 8 bases. The CDR3 is made up of 15 amino acids. J lost 3 bases, V lost 3 bases, and 7 bases had no gene match. Germline CDR1 is MNHEY and CDR2 is SMNVEV (reference sequence).

This sequence joins TRBV10-1 and TRBJ1-4, with D unclear. Germline V gene data show CDR1 as WNHNN and CDR2 as SYGVQD (reference sequence). The CDR3 consists of 11 residues. The V end lost 3 bases, the J end lost 7 bases, and 3 bases lay between the germline ends. This CDR3 is CASSDREKLFF. The CDR3 DNA sequence: TGCGCCAGCAGTGACCGTGAAAAACTGTTTTTT.

The gene calls are TRBV7-2 and TRBJ2-2; no firm D call. Looked up from germline, CDR1 is SGHTA and CDR2 is FQGNSA. V shed 4 bases and J shed 4 bases, with 4 bases lying between them. This CDR3 has 12 amino acids. CDR3 coding DNA: TGTGCCAGCAGCTCTAGCACCGGGGAGCTGTTTTTT. Encoded protein: CASSSSTGELFF.

This chain uses TRBV7-2 with TRBJ2-4; tentatively, D is TRBD2 (5 bases). The germline CDR1 and CDR2 sequences are SGHTA and FQGNSA. The V end lost 5 bases, the J end lost 7 bases, and 15 bases lay between the germline ends. This CDR3 is 14 amino acids long. CDR3 loop: CASSPPPRRNIQYF. The CDR3 DNA reads as TGTGCCAGCAGCCCGCCCCCCCGGAGGAACATTCAGTACTTC. Full variable domain (missing parts from reference TRBV7-2 and TRBJ2-4): GAGVSQSPSNKVTEKGKDVELRCDPISGHTALYWYRQSLGQGLEFLIYFQGNSAPDKSGLPSDRFSAERTGGSVSTLTIQRTQQEDSAVYLCASSPPPRRNIQYFGAGTRLSVL.

This sequence joins TRBV6-5 and TRBJ2-1; 8 nucleotides line up with TRBD2. In germline, CDR1 is MNHEY, CDR2 SVGAGI. The CDR3 has 16 amino acids. J gave up 5 bases and V 8 bases, and 14 bases lay outside the gene matches. CDR3 protein: CASRWGLAGRNNEQFF. In DNA, the CDR3 is TGTGCCAGCCGTTGGGGGCTAGCGGGCCGAAACAATGAGCAGTTCTTC.

This clone has only one observation. The chain is built from TRBV4-1 and TRBJ1-5; tentative D call: TRBD1 (6 bases). There are 17 residues in the CDR3. Between the trimmed V and J ends, which lost 4 bases and 7 bases, there was a span of 23 bases. Per the germline V gene, CDR1 is MGHRA and CDR2 is YSYEKL. The CDR3 bases are TGCGCCAGCAGCCGAGAGTTACAGGGACGCACGGGGCAGCCCCAGCATTTT. This encodes CASSRELQGRTGQPQHF.

V gene TRBV28 combines with J gene TRBJ2-3; D possibly corresponds to TRBD2 (7 bases). Trimming took 3 bases from V and 6 from J, leaving 13 bases between them. This CDR3 has 14 amino acids. Germline CDR1 reads MDHEN; CDR2 reads SYDVKM. CDR3 sequence (DNA): TGTGCCAGCAGTTTGGGGGGGCCCCCGGATACGCAGTATTTT. It specifies CASSLGGPPDTQYF.

V gene TRBV29-1 combines with J gene TRBJ1-1, with D possibly being TRBD1 (6 bases). V gave up 7 bases and J gave up 1 base, with 13 bases separating them. Germline V gene lookup returns CDR1 SQVTM and CDR2 ANQGSEA. The CDR3 contains 13 residues. The CDR3 spells CSGLGQKNTEAFF. The CDR3 DNA reads TGCAGCGGCCTCGGACAGAAGAACACTGAAGCTTTCTTT.

J is TRBJ1-1 and V is TRBV12-3 or TRBV12-4, with D possibly TRBD1 on 6 matching bases. The V gene lost 6 bases and the J gene lost 1 base, with 9 bases spanning the gap. This CDR3 region has 13 residues. This chain's CDR3 is CASRSTGNTEAFF. CDR3 nucleotide sequence: TGTGCCAGCAGGTCGACAGGGAACACTGAAGCTTTCTTT.

The V and J genes are TRBV24-1 and TRBJ1-2; 10 bases align to TRBD1. Unmatched junction bases numbered 7, after V lost 9 bases and J lost 7 bases. The germline V gene encodes CDR1 KGHDR and CDR2 SFDVKD. This CDR3 has 13 amino acids. The CDR3 reads CATSGQGMGGYTF. CDR3 nucleotide sequence: TGTGCCACCTCGGGACAGGGGATGGGTGGCTACACCTTC.

On this clone: The same CDR3 also results from other DNA sequences found in this sample. The chain uses TRBV27 and TRBJ1-1, with a possible D match to TRBD1 (6 bases). Trimming took off 2 bases at V and 4 bases at J, with 8 bases between the two ends. Germline V gene lookup returns CDR1 MNHEY and CDR2 SMNVEV (reference sequence). The CDR3 length is 13 residues. CDR3 DNA sequence: TGTGCCAGCAGTTTACAAGGGGGCACTGAAGCTTTCTTT. This translates into CASSLQGGTEAFF.

This sequence joins TRBV4-2 and TRBJ2-1, with 10 bases matching TRBD2. Losses at the gene ends were 0 bases for V and 9 bases for J; bases not matched to a gene: 8. CDR1 and CDR2 (germline): LGHNA, YNFKEQ. The CDR3 has 16 residues. CDR3 in DNA: TGTGCCAGCAGCCAAGAGTTGCTAGCGGGAGCTGGTGAGCAGTTCTTC. This sequence encodes CASSQELLAGAGEQFF.

The gene calls are TRBV7-9 and TRBJ2-1; 14 bases align to TRBD2. The V gene end was trimmed by 5 bases and the J gene end by 0 bases; junction bases not matched to a gene: 9. CDR1 and CDR2 from the germline V gene are SEHNR and FQNEAQ (reference sequence). The CDR3 consists of 19 residues. This chain's CDR3 is CASSPGGLAGARSYNEQFF. DNA for the CDR3: TGTGCCAGCAGCCCGGGGGGACTAGCGGGAGCGCGCTCCTACAATGAGCAGTTCTTC.

Only one count was recorded for this clone. The gene calls are TRBV5-1 and TRBJ2-5; TRBD2 might be the D (5 bases). The CDR3 consists of 14 residues. Trimming pared 2 bases from V and 1 base from J, leaving 9 bases between. Germline assignment: CDR1 SGHRS and CDR2 YFSETQ. The CDR3 DNA is TGCGCCAGCAGCTTTTTCGGAGGCCAAGAGACCCAGTACTTC. Translating gives CASSFFGGQETQYF.

J is TRBJ2-7 and V is TRBV28; 9 bases line up with TRBD1. Unmatched junction bases numbered 8, after V lost 6 bases and J lost 8 bases. The CDR3 covers 13 residues. Germline-derived CDR1 and CDR2 are MDHEN and SYDVKM. CDR3 DNA: TGTGCCAGCAGCATGGGACAGGGAAGACAGCAGTACTTC. Translating gives CASSMGQGRQQYF.

This chain uses TRBV7-2 with TRBJ2-7; TRBD2 agrees at 8 bases. This CDR3 has 17 residues. Trimming removed 1 base from V and 2 bases from J; junction bases left unmatched: 10. The germline V gene has CDR1 SGHTA and CDR2 FQGNSA. This CDR3 reads CASSLVPAGVITYEQYF. The CDR3 region has the DNA TGTGCCAGCAGCTTAGTCCCAGCGGGAGTGATAACCTACGAGCAGTACTTC.

This chain joins TRBV9 and TRBJ1-2, with D tentatively TRBD1 (5 bases). This CDR3 is built from 14 residues. The germline V gene has CDR1 SGDLS and CDR2 YYNGEE. The germline V and J ends were trimmed by 4 bases and 6 bases, with 16 bases remaining between them. The CDR3 reads CASSTQGTRDGYTF. The CDR3 DNA reads TGTGCCAGCAGCACTCAGGGTACTCGCGATGGCTACACCTTC.

The chain has TRBV28 and TRBJ2-1; 9 nucleotides match TRBD1. Germline trimming cut 4 bases from V and 6 bases from J; bases unmatched to any gene: 13. Looked up from germline, CDR1 is MDHEN and CDR2 is SYDVKM. The CDR3 is made up of 17 amino acids. CDR3 sequence: CASSSHLGQGSRNEQFF. CDR3 coding DNA: TGTGCCAGCAGTTCTCACCTTGGACAGGGGAGTCGCAATGAGCAGTTCTTC.

The chain joins TRBV9 to TRBJ2-3; possible D gene TRBD2, 5 bases. Trimming removed 4 bases from V and 0 bases from J, with 15 bases in between. The length of the CDR3 is 16 residues. Germline lookup yields CDR1 SGDLS and CDR2 YYNGEE. The CDR3 here is CASSSRPLASTDTQYF. In nucleotides, the CDR3 is TGTGCCAGCAGCTCGCGACCTCTAGCCAGCACAGATACGCAGTATTTT.

The rearrangement links TRBV23-1 to TRBJ2-1; the match to TRBD1 covers 12 bases. TRBV23-1 is recorded as an ORF, its role being uncertain. Trimming cost V 4 bases and J 7 bases; bases outside gene matches: 11. This CDR3 has 17 residues. The CDR3 nucleotides read TGCGCCAGCAGTCGCCATCCGGGACAGGGGGCGCAGAATGAGCAGTTCTTC. The encoded protein is CASSRHPGQGAQNEQFF.

V is TRBV11-2 and J is TRBJ1-2; tentatively, D is TRBD1 (5 bases). Germline CDR1 reads SGHAT; CDR2 reads FQNNGV. The length of the CDR3 is 17 residues. V lost 1 base to trimming and J lost 2 bases, with 17 bases between them. This CDR3 is CASSLVGQGSKNYGYTF. The CDR3 nucleotides are TGTGCCAGCAGCTTAGTTGGCCAGGGATCGAAAAACTATGGCTACACCTTC.

This chain joins TRBV4-3 and TRBJ1-5; TRBD1 might be the D (5 bases). The germline V and J ends were trimmed by 0 bases and 4 bases, with 10 bases remaining between them. This CDR3 contains 15 residues. Germline V CDR1 and CDR2: LGHNA, YSLEER. The CDR3 sequence is CASSQEGGGNQPQHF. As DNA, the CDR3 is TGCGCCAGCAGCCAAGAGGGCGGGGGGAATCAGCCCCAGCATTTT.

This chain connects TRBV18 to TRBJ1-5; D call uncertain. The CDR3 has 15 amino acids. The V end was cut by 1 base, the J end by 6 bases, with 13 bases between. Germline V gene data show CDR1 as KGHSH and CDR2 as LQKENI. The CDR3 DNA follows: TGTGCCAGCTCACCACAAGGAGGTAATCGTCAGCCCCAGCATTTT. Protein sequence: CASSPQGGNRQPQHF.

The chain recombines TRBV28 with TRBJ1-2; D gene uncertain. CDR1 is MDHEN and CDR2 is SYDVKM in the germline V gene. This CDR3 spans 15 amino acids. Trimming took off 5 bases at V and 2 bases at J, with 15 bases between the two ends. CDR3 nucleotides: TGTGCCAGCAGTCCCCTCTCTGACATCAACTATGGCTACACCTTC. Encoded protein: CASSPLSDINYGYTF.

The V call is TRBV28, the J call TRBJ2-3, with 7 nucleotides matching TRBD2. Germline V lookup: CDR1 MDHEN, CDR2 SYDVKM. This CDR3 spans 17 amino acids. V was clipped by 6 bases and J by 0 bases; unmatched bases: 12. The CDR3 reads CASSSSVASGSTDTQYF. The CDR3 coding sequence is TGTGCCAGCAGCTCATCTGTGGCTAGCGGCAGCACAGATACGCAGTATTTT.

This clone occurred once. This chain connects TRBV24-1 to TRBJ1-1, with unresolved D. Germline-derived CDR1 and CDR2 are KGHDR and SFDVKD. Trimming removed 3 bases from V and 4 bases from J, with 11 bases in between. CDR3 length: 14 residues. CDR3 coding DNA: TGTGCCACCAGTGATCCCATTCGGGGCACTGAAGCTTTCTTT. Amino acid sequence: CATSDPIRGTEAFF.